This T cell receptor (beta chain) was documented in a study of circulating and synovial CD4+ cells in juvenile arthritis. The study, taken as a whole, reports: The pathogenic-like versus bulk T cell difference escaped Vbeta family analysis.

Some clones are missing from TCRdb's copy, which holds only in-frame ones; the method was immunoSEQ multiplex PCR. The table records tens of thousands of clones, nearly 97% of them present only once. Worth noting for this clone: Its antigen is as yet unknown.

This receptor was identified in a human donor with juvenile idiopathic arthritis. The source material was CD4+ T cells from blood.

The CDR3, as DNA: TGTGCCTCTACCCGGGACTTGCAAGAGACCCAGTACTTC. It translates to CASTRDLQETQYF. The V gene is TRBV10-3, the J gene TRBJ2-5; tentatively, D is TRBD2 (6 bases). CDR3 size: 13 residues. V was trimmed by 11 bases and J by 2 bases, leaving 15 bases between them. The germline V gene encodes CDR1 ENHRY and CDR2 SYGVKD.